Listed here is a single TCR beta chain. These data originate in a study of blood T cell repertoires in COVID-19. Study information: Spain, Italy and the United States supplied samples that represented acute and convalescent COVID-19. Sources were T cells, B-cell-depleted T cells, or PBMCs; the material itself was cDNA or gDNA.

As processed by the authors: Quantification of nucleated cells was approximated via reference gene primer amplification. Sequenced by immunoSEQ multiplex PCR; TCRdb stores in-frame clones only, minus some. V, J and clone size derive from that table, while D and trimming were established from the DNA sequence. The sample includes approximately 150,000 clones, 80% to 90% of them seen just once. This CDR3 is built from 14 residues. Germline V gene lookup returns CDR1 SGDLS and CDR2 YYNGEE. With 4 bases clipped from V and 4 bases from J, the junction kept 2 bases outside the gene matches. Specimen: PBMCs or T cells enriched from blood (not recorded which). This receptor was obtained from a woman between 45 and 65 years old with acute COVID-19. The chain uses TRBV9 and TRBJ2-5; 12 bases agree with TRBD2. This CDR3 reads CASSLGLAGETQYF. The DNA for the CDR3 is TGTGCCAGCAGCTTGGGACTAGCGGGAGAGACCCAGTACTTC. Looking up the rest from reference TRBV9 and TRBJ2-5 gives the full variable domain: DSGVTQTPKHLITATGQRVTLRCSPRSGDLSVYWYQQSLDQGLQFLIQYYNGEERAKGNILERFSAQQFPDLHSELNLSSLELGDSALYFCASSLGLAGETQYFGPGTRLLVL.